These T cell receptor beta chains were read from a single sample in a study of monozygotic twins with inflammatory bowel disease. TCRdb re-called the 5' RACE reads and gives one entry per CDR3 protein, without DNA. Recorded for this sample: 400,000 to 500,000 distinct CDR3 sequences. The sample was blood. These receptors were taken from a human donor with ulcerative colitis or Crohn's disease, or a healthy co-twin of an affected twin (not recorded which). Each CDR3 is given with its conserved first and last residue.

CDR3aa,v_gene,j_gene
CSVGDVLAPYEQYF,TRBV29-1,TRBJ2-7
CASSPRRSTNEQFF,TRBV7-3,TRBJ2-1
CASSLDLAGEQFF,TRBV5-1,TRBJ2-1
CASSQKTGYNEQFF,TRBV7-6,TRBJ2-1
CATRDGGVTDTQYF,TRBV6-1,TRBJ2-3
CASSAQWVTGVSLNYEQYF,TRBV11-2,TRBJ2-7
CAVRDRDYYNEQFF,TRBV6-6,TRBJ2-1
CSAIPGHYNSPLHF,TRBV20-1,TRBJ1-6
CASSPPPRLAAGNEQFF,TRBV12-3/TRBV12-4,TRBJ2-1
CASRSGLAEPQETQYF,TRBV12-3/TRBV12-4,TRBJ2-5
CASSLFGSGPGETQYF,TRBV27,TRBJ2-5
CASSTYRERATGELFF,TRBV7-2,TRBJ2-2
CASSLGPVGGNQPQHF,TRBV5-1,TRBJ1-5
CASHLRLAGANTGELFF,TRBV28,TRBJ2-2
CSATAGTGWGYGYTF,TRBV29-1,TRBJ1-2
CSASVGVAGRGEQYF,TRBV20-1,TRBJ2-7
CSACPDRDTDTQYF,TRBV29-1,TRBJ2-3
CSTRGTPGYTF,TRBV28,TRBJ1-2